Below, 17 T cell receptor beta chains from the same sample are listed, as sequenced in a study of cytomegalovirus exposure and HLA in healthy donors. The repertoire was sequenced with immunoSEQ multiplex PCR; TCRdb's copy has only in-frame clones and lacks some. This sample yields 55,000 to 70,000 clones, of which 85% to 95% are seen a single time; about 2.2% belongs to the top ten. The source material was PBMCs. Receptor source: a man in his late teens or twenties in good health and CMV-seronegative.

The chain combines TRBV4-1 with TRBJ2-7; D gene ambiguous. Trimming cost V 0 bases and J 3 bases, with 6 bases left between them. This CDR3 contains 13 residues. The germline V gene encodes CDR1 MGHRA and CDR2 YSYEKL. CDR3 in DNA: TGCGCCAGCAGCCAAGAGTTCGGCTACGAGCAGTACTTC. Translated: CASSQEFGYEQYF.

The chain employs TRBV5-1 and TRBJ2-7; D remains ambiguous. The CDR3 is 14 residues long. V was clipped by 1 base and J by 0 bases, with 8 bases between them. Germline V lookup: CDR1 SGHRS, CDR2 YFSETQ. CDR3 protein: CASSLPTASYEQYF. The CDR3 DNA reads TGCGCCAGCAGCTTGCCAACAGCCTCCTACGAGCAGTACTTC.

V and J are TRBV19 and TRBJ2-7; D unresolved. CDR1 is LNHDA and CDR2 is SQIVND in the germline V gene (reference sequence). V lost 6 bases and J 4 bases, leaving 13 bases between the germline ends. The CDR3 is 13 amino acids. The CDR3 sequence: CASRMTSGYEQYF. The CDR3 DNA sequence: TGTGCCAGTAGGATGACAAGTGGTTACGAGCAGTACTTC.

The rearrangement uses TRBV9 and TRBJ2-1; 12 bases fit TRBD2. The CDR3 consists of 19 residues. V was pared by 3 bases and J by 7 bases, with 17 bases of the junction left unmatched. Germline loops: CDR1 SGDLS, CDR2 YYNGEE. CDR3 protein: CASSAPGLAGKSGKNEQFF. The CDR3 DNA is TGTGCCAGCAGCGCCCCGGGACTAGCGGGCAAGTCGGGGAAGAATGAGCAGTTCTTC.

This chain connects TRBV5-6 to TRBJ1-1, with TRBD1 as a possible D gene (5 bases). CDR1 is SGHDT and CDR2 is YYEEEE in the germline V gene. This CDR3 region has 15 residues. The V end was cut by 4 bases, the J end by 1 base, with 14 bases between. CDR3 loop: CASSLDGRENTEAFF. The CDR3 DNA is TGTGCCAGCAGCCTTGACGGCAGGGAGAACACTGAAGCTTTCTTT.

The genes are TRBV6-5 and TRBJ2-7; D is possibly TRBD2 (6 bases). CDR1 and CDR2 (germline): MNHEY, SVGAGI. V was cut by 6 bases and J by 0 bases, with 15 bases left in between. The CDR3 length is 15 residues. CDR3 DNA: TGTGCCAGCAGGGAGGGACGGGTAAGCTCCTACGAGCAGTACTTC. As protein: CASREGRVSSYEQYF.

The gene calls are TRBV5-1 and TRBJ1-2; no definite D call. Per the germline V gene, CDR1 is SGHRS and CDR2 is YFSETQ. The CDR3 totals 14 residues. Between the trimmed V and J ends, which lost 2 bases and 4 bases, there was a span of 12 bases. CDR3 in DNA: TGCGCCAGCAGCTTCGACATATCGAGCTATGGCTACACCTTC. Amino acids: CASSFDISSYGYTF.

This clone has a single count. V usage is TRBV5-1 and J usage is TRBJ1-1; D is unresolved. CDR3 length: 14 amino acids. Germline loops: CDR1 SGHRS, CDR2 YFSETQ. V lost 0 bases and J 1 base, leaving 7 bases between the germline ends. In DNA form, the CDR3 reads TGCGCCAGCAGCTTGGCACAGCCGAACACTGAAGCTTTCTTT. It is translated as CASSLAQPNTEAFF.

The CDR3 region has the DNA TGCGCCAGCAGCTTGGCCGGGACTAGCGGGAGGCCAGATACGCAGTATTTT. Its protein product is CASSLAGTSGRPDTQYF. The rearrangement links TRBV5-1 to TRBJ2-3; 15 positions agree with TRBD2. Trimming took 0 bases from V and 4 from J; bases not matched to a gene: 3. The CDR3 runs 17 residues. Per germline, CDR1 SGHRS and CDR2 YFSETQ.

The genes are TRBV28 and TRBJ1-2; TRBD1 agrees at 7 bases. Germline V gene data show CDR1 as MDHEN and CDR2 as SYDVKM. The trim removed 4 bases at V and 3 bases at J, leaving 5 bases unmatched. The CDR3 extends over 14 amino acids. The CDR3 sequence is CASSSAGTDYGYTF. The CDR3 region has the DNA TGTGCCAGCAGTTCTGCCGGGACAGACTATGGCTACACCTTC.

This clone showed up just once. This chain uses TRBV2 with TRBJ2-7; D not resolved. V was clipped by 4 bases and J by 1 base, with 5 bases between them. The CDR3 is 12 amino acids. Germline V gives CDR1 SNHLY, CDR2 FYNNEI. The CDR3 region has the DNA TGTGCCAGCAGTGGCAGTTCCTACGAGCAGTACTTC. Protein sequence: CASSGSSYEQYF.

The gene calls are TRBV28 and TRBJ2-3, with 8 bases lining up with TRBD1. J gave up 3 bases and V 5 bases, and 10 bases lay outside the gene matches. CDR1 is MDHEN and CDR2 is SYDVKM in the germline V gene. CDR3 size: 16 residues. The CDR3 bases are TGTGCCAGCAGTCCAAGTCAGGGGGCCGGAACAGATACGCAGTATTTT. Residues: CASSPSQGAGTDTQYF.

This chain connects TRBV5-1 to TRBJ2-1; maybe TRBD2 (6 bases). V was trimmed by 4 bases and J by 8 bases, leaving 25 bases between them. This CDR3 is 17 amino acids long. Per the germline V gene, CDR1 is SGHRS and CDR2 is YFSETQ. The CDR3 sequence is CASSPGFGRDATDEQFF. CDR3 nucleotides: TGCGCCAGCAGCCCCGGCTTTGGGCGGGACGCGACGGATGAGCAGTTCTTC.

The chain employs TRBV19 and TRBJ1-5; TRBD1 agrees at 7 bases. The CDR3 runs to 13 residues. Germline CDR1 reads LNHDA; CDR2 reads SQIVND (reference sequence). Losses at the gene ends were 8 bases for V and 3 bases for J; bases not matched to a gene: 4. CDR3 amino acids: CASRDSNNQPQHF. The CDR3 DNA reads TGTGCCAGTCGGGACAGCAACAATCAGCCCCAGCATTTT.

V usage is TRBV18 and J usage is TRBJ1-4; TRBD1 agrees at 7 bases. The V gene's germline CDR1 is KGHSH and CDR2 LQKENI. The CDR3 has 15 amino acids. J lost 3 bases, V lost 5 bases, and 6 bases had no gene match. The CDR3 here is CASSRQGEANEKLFF. For the CDR3, the DNA is TGTGCCAGCTCAAGACAGGGAGAGGCTAATGAAAAACTGTTTTTT.

The rearrangement links TRBV7-6 to TRBJ2-7, with unresolved D. The CDR3 runs to 14 residues. Between the trimmed V and J ends, which lost 2 bases and 5 bases, there was a span of 13 bases. Germline lookup yields CDR1 SGHVS and CDR2 FNYEAQ. In DNA form, the CDR3 reads TGTGCCAGCAGCTTACTTCCGAGCGAGGACGAGCAGTACTTC. Its protein is CASSLLPSEDEQYF.

This chain uses TRBV28 with TRBJ2-1, with D tentatively TRBD2 (6 bases). Trimming pared 5 bases from V and 3 bases from J, leaving 17 bases between. Germline assignment: CDR1 MDHEN and CDR2 SYDVKM. The CDR3 runs to 16 residues. CDR3 loop: CASSRGDGRFYNEQFF. CDR3 DNA sequence: TGTGCCAGCAGTCGAGGGGACGGGAGATTCTACAATGAGCAGTTCTTC.